This entry describes one TCR beta chain. The target antigen is unknown. This entry is derived from a study of T cell repertoires in cytomegalovirus infection. Study-wide background: Both a matching HLA type and CMV infection were indicated by public TCR beta signatures. General study points: The study identified carriers of CMV plus the relevant HLA from cumulative public TCR beta family frequency. HLA-C-restricted TCR beta clonotypes specific for CMV led the ex vivo response.

The CDR3 covers 15 residues. Germline V gene data show CDR1 as SGHNT and CDR2 as YYREEE (reference sequence). V lost 4 bases to trimming and J lost 1 base, with 12 bases between them. MiXCR, run by TCRdb on the reads, gives a single entry per CDR3 protein. The table shows some 450,000 distinct CDR3 sequences, with roughly a third occurring only once. The clonotype was recovered from a human donor in good health (CMV status not recorded). Some clones in this sample may be carry-over from other donors' samples. The rearrangement links TRBV5-4 to TRBJ1-3; D may be TRBD1 (5 bases). The material sequenced was PBMCs. CDR3 sequence: CASSGTSASGNTIYF. The CDR3 nucleotides are TGTGCCAGCAGCGGGACCTCTGCATCTGGAAACACCATATATTTT.